The T cell receptor (beta chain) described here comes from a study of graft-versus-host responses after intestinal transplantation. Study at large: Transplant recipients had multivisceral, liver-intestinal, or isolated intestinal grafts. Overall study findings and caveats: High graft-versus-host to host-versus-graft T cell clonal ratios marked allografts of patients with graft-donor macrochimerism. Peak GvH clone levels in circulation were associated with early post-transplant HvG declines. Some GvH clones appeared in ileal mucosa or blood before recipient bone marrow.

The CDR3 sequence is 16 residues long. With 6 bases clipped from V and 7 bases from J, the junction kept 11 bases outside the gene matches. CDR1 MDHEN and CDR2 SYDVKM come from the germline V gene. Method: immunoSEQ multiplex PCR; TCRdb's copy keeps in-frame clones and lacks some. Of tens of thousands of clones listed, about 94% are singletons. This clone was seen a single time. Its antigen is as yet unknown. The clonotype was recovered from a human donor who received an intestinal transplant. The specimen comprised unstimulated CD8+ T cells sorted from spleen or lymph node cells, sampled before intestinal transplant. The chain uses TRBV28 and TRBJ2-1, with TRBD2 identical over 11 bases. The CDR3 nucleotides read TGTGCCAGCAGAGGACTTAGCGGGAGGGCCGGGAATGAGCAGTTCTTC. Translation: CASRGLSGRAGNEQFF. Based on the CDR3 plus reference TRBV28 and TRBJ2-1, the full variable domain is DVKVTQSSRYLVKRTGEKVFLECVQDMDHENMFWYRQDPGLGLRLIYFSYDVKMKEKGDIPEGYSVSREKKERFSLILESASTNQTSMYLCASRGLSGRAGNEQFFGPGTRLTVL.